Listed below are T cell receptor beta chains from one sample, sequenced in a study of control samples from healthy donors and cancer patients. The assay was immunoSEQ multiplex PCR, and TCRdb's table has in-frame clones only and misses some. The sample records some 87,000 clones, 91% being singletons. The sample comprised blood. The receptors were sampled from a man between 25 and 39 years old in good health. Both conserved end residues are part of each CDR3. A D gene is named only where the DNA matches it firmly. Size tells how often a clone was seen (once, few, many) or the class of an expanded clone, and some rows leave it out.

D	J	V	size	CDR3	DNA
TRBD2	TRBJ2-1	TRBV5-1	-	CASTGGGQGYNEQFF	TGCGCCAGCACCGGCGGGGGGCAGGGCTACAATGAGCAGTTCTTC
TRBD2	TRBJ2-1	TRBV11-2	-	CASSFRLATYNEQFF	TGTGCCAGCAGCTTCCGACTAGCGACCTACAATGAGCAGTTCTTC
-	TRBJ2-5	TRBV28	-	CASSLAVQETQYF	TGTGCCAGCAGTTTGGCCGTACAAGAGACCCAGTACTTC
-	TRBJ2-3	TRBV18	-	CASSPSSTDTQYF	TGTGCCAGCTCACCATCAAGCACAGATACGCAGTATTTT
TRBD1	TRBJ1-6	TRBV6-5	-	CASTTGGMYNSPLHF	TGTGCCAGCACAACAGGGGGCATGTATAATTCACCCCTCCACTTT
-	TRBJ2-2	TRBV7-9	-	CASSLGIRDTGELFF	TGTGCCAGCAGCTTAGGCATTAGAGACACCGGGGAGCTGTTTTTT
TRBD1	TRBJ1-2	TRBV6-6	-	CASSYFTGQGEGYTF	TGTGCCAGCAGTTACTTCACGGGACAGGGGGAAGGCTACACCTTC
-	TRBJ1-3	TRBV3-1/TRBV3-2	-	CASSQWGAGGNTIYF	TGTGCCAGCAGCCAATGGGGGGCTGGTGGAAACACCATATATTTT
-	TRBJ2-6	TRBV15	few	CATSAGSGANVLTF	TGTGCCACCAGCGCAGGCTCTGGGGCCAACGTCCTGACTTTC
-	TRBJ1-1	TRBV7-2	-	CASSPKVAGYTLNTEAFF	TGTGCCAGCAGCCCTAAAGTGGCAGGGTATACACTGAACACTGAAGCTTTCTTT
TRBD2	TRBJ2-5	TRBV7-2	-	CASSKLAGGRETQYF	TGTGCCAGCAGCAAACTAGCGGGGGGGCGGGAGACCCAGTACTTC
TRBD2	TRBJ2-7	TRBV7-2	-	CASSSSGTSRNEQYF	TGTGCCAGCAGCTCCTCGGGGACTAGCAGGAACGAGCAGTACTTC
-	TRBJ1-1	TRBV4-1	once	CASSQNTEAFF	TGCGCCAGCAGCCAGAACACTGAAGCTTTCTTT
TRBD2	TRBJ2-7	TRBV20-1	once	CSVAGTYEQYF	TGCAGCGTAGCGGGGACCTACGAGCAGTACTTC
-	TRBJ1-3	TRBV30	-	CAWTRAGNTIYF	TGTGCCTGGACTCGGGCTGGAAACACCATATATTTT
-	TRBJ2-1	TRBV7-3	-	CASSLWHSSYNEQFF	TGTGCCAGCAGCTTATGGCACAGCTCCTACAATGAGCAGTTCTTC
TRBD2	TRBJ2-2	TRBV6-5	-	CASSYRSGGRPGELFF	TGTGCCAGCAGTTACCGGAGCGGGGGCAGACCCGGGGAGCTGTTTTTT
-	TRBJ1-6	TRBV28	-	CASSPSTSYNSPLHF	TGTGCCAGCAGTCCCAGCACATCCTATAATTCACCCCTCCACTTT
-	TRBJ1-5	TRBV12-3/TRBV12-4	once	CASSLKANQPQHF	TGTGCCAGCAGTTTGAAGGCGAATCAGCCCCAGCATTTT
TRBD1	TRBJ2-2	TRBV19	-	CASSAQGGTGELFF	TGTGCCAGTAGTGCACAGGGGGGTACCGGGGAGCTGTTTTTT
-	TRBJ2-3	TRBV10-1	-	CASSEWGTSDTQYF	TGCGCCAGCAGTGAATGGGGGACTTCAGATACGCAGTATTTT
TRBD1	TRBJ2-3	TRBV11-3	-	CASSRRRTGVGTTDTQYF	TGTGCCAGCAGCCGAAGACGGACAGGGGTTGGGACCACAGATACGCAGTATTTT
TRBD1	TRBJ1-1	TRBV10-1	-	CASRAEGQISTEAFF	TGCGCCAGCAGAGCAGAGGGACAGATTTCCACTGAAGCTTTCTTT
TRBD1	TRBJ1-2	TRBV3-1/TRBV3-2	-	CASSQDFQQGRNYGYTF	TGTGCCAGCAGCCAAGATTTTCAACAGGGGCGTAACTATGGCTACACCTTC
-	TRBJ2-4	TRBV5-4	-	CASSLEGPAKNIQYF	TGTGCCAGCAGCTTGGAGGGACCAGCCAAAAACATTCAGTACTTC
-	TRBJ2-3	TRBV15	once	CATSRKYGPTDTQYF	TGTGCCACCAGCAGAAAATATGGTCCCACAGATACGCAGTATTTT
-	TRBJ2-1	TRBV4-1	-	CASSPRQNEQFF	TGCGCCAGCAGCCCCCGGCAGAATGAGCAGTTCTTC
-	TRBJ2-2	TRBV19	-	CASSPSTSFTYTGELFF	TGTGCCAGTAGCCCCTCGACTTCGTTCACTTACACCGGGGAGCTGTTTTTT
-	TRBJ2-7	TRBV4-1	-	CASSQEPGPYEQYF	TGCGCCAGCAGCCAAGAACCAGGCCCCTACGAGCAGTACTTC
-	TRBJ2-2	TRBV2	-	CASSVGQANTGELFF	TGTGCCAGCAGTGTGGGACAAGCGAACACCGGGGAGCTGTTTTTT
-	TRBJ2-7	TRBV7-6	-	CASSPGGGSYEQYF	TGTGCCAGCAGCCCCGGGGGCGGTTCGTACGAGCAGTACTTC
-	TRBJ2-5	TRBV5-1	once	CASSSTGETQYF	TGCGCCAGCAGCTCCACAGGAGAGACCCAGTACTTC
-	TRBJ2-2	TRBV18	-	CASSPAGLANTGELFF	TGTGCCAGCTCACCGGCAGGACTCGCGAACACCGGGGAGCTGTTTTTT
-	TRBJ1-5	TRBV5-5	once	CASSLAGNNQPQHF	TGTGCCAGCAGCTTGGCCGGCAACAATCAGCCCCAGCATTTT
-	TRBJ1-1	TRBV27	-	CASNRQGNQNTEAFF	TGTGCCAGCAATCGGCAGGGGAACCAGAACACTGAAGCTTTCTTT
TRBD1	TRBJ2-7	TRBV18	-	CASSQGAWYEQYF	TGTGCCAGCTCGCAGGGGGCATGGTACGAGCAGTACTTC
-	TRBJ2-6	TRBV10-3	-	CAISGRLSGANVLTF	TGTGCCATCAGTGGACGATTGTCTGGGGCCAACGTCCTGACTTTC
TRBD1	TRBJ2-7	TRBV4-1	-	CASSQDPRGTGGLMTYEQYF	TGCGCCAGCAGCCAAGATCCCAGGGGGACAGGGGGGTTGATGACCTACGAGCAGTACTTC
-	TRBJ2-1	TRBV27	-	CASSLESSRSYNEQFF	TGTGCCAGCAGTTTGGAGTCCAGCCGCTCCTACAATGAGCAGTTCTTC
-	TRBJ2-3	TRBV4-2	-	CASTPGPDTDTQYF	TGTGCCAGCACGCCGGGACCAGACACAGATACGCAGTATTTT
-	TRBJ2-7	TRBV10-3	-	CAISAGGRYEQYF	TGTGCCATCAGTGCGGGGGGCCGGTACGAGCAGTACTTC
TRBD1	TRBJ1-4	TRBV5-6	-	CASSLATGQYEKLFF	TGTGCCAGCAGCTTGGCGACAGGGCAGTATGAAAAACTGTTTTTT
TRBD2	TRBJ2-1	TRBV11-2	-	CASSAQAGTSYLF	TGTGCCAGCAGCGCCCAGGCCGGGACTAGTTACCTCTTC
-	TRBJ1-1	TRBV15	-	CATSRSGGNTEAFF	TGTGCCACCAGCAGATCTGGGGGGAACACTGAAGCTTTCTTT
-	TRBJ1-2	TRBV5-1	-	CASSEGPHYGYTF	TGCGCCAGCAGCGAGGGGCCGCACTATGGCTACACCTTC
TRBD1	TRBJ2-5	TRBV10-3	-	CAISGGQAQETQYF	TGTGCCATCAGTGGGGGACAGGCCCAAGAGACCCAGTACTTC